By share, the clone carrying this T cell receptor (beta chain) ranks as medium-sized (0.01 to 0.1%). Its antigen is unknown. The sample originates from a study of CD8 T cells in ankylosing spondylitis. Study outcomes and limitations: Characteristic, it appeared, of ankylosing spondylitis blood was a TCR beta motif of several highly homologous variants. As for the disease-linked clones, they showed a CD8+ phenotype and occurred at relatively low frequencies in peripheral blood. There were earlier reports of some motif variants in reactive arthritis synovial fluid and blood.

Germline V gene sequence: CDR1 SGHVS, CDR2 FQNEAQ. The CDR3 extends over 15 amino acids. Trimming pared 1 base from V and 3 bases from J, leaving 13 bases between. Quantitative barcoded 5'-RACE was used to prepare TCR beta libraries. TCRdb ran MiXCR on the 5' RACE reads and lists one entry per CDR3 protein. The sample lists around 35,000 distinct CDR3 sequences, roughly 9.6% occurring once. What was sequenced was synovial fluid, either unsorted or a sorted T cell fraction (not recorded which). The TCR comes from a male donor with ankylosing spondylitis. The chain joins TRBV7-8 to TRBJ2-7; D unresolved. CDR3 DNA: TGTGCCAGCAGCTTAGGGTCTCGGACGGACTACGAGCAGTACTTC. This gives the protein CASSLGSRTDYEQYF.